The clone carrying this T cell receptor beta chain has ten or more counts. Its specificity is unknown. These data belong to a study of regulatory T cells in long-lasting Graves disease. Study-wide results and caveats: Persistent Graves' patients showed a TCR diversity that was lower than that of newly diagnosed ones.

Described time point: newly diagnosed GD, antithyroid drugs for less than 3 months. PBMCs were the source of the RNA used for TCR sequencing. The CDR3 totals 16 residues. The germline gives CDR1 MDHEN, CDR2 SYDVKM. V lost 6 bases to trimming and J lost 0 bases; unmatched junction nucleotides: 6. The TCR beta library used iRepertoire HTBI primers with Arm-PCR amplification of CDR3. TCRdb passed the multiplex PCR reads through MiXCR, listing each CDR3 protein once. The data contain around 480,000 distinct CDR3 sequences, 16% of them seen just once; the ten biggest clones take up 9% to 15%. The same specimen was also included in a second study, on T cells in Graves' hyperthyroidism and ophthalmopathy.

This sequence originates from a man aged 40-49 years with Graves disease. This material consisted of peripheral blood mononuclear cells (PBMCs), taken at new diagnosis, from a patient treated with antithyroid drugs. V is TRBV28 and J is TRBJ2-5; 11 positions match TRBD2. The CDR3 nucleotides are TGTGCCAGCAGGGGGGGACTAGCGGTGTACCAAGAGACCCAGTACTTC. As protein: CASRGGLAVYQETQYF.